The source of this T cell receptor beta chain is a study of T cells in Graves' hyperthyroidism and ophthalmopathy (dated by TCRdb to about 2019). For context, the study as a whole: Peripheral blood samples were taken at the time of initial diagnosis, prior to any treatment. After sampling, hyperthyroidism patients received methimazole starting at 30 mg daily, and ophthalmopathy patients received high-dose intravenous methylprednisolone. The paper reports TCR Vbeta CDR3 sequencing of approximately 140 peripheral blood samples: around 41 ophthalmopathy, about 75 hyperthyroidism and 17 progressor patients. In addition, the study compared T-cell repertoires in thyroid tissue and in blood from several Graves' hyperthyroidism patients. Whether ophthalmopathy could be predicted prospectively was tested in an independent validation cohort made up of approximately 19 hyperthyroidism patients plus 17 patients who later progressed to ophthalmopathy. A discovery cohort of about a hundred patients, 43 with Graves' ophthalmopathy and fewer than 65 with stable Graves' hyperthyroidism, was used to find distinguishing TCR V-J signatures. For training and testing, the 80 to 100 patients in the discovery cohort were randomly divided in a 7:3 ratio. Summary of the overall study and its limitations: In validation, the model predicted progression to ophthalmopathy a median of 6.5 months before onset, with roughly 70% sensitivity and about 72% specificity. Ophthalmopathy was separated from stable hyperthyroidism by a 13 V-J signature model, with around 88% sensitivity and 81% to 83% specificity obtained in cross-validation and 80%/75% obtained in testing. No statistical method was used to fix the sample size in advance, and group allocation was not hidden from the investigators. Blood samples also contained most of the expanded thyroid clonotypes (frequency above 0.001), which suggests that blood repertoires may reflect thyroid immune responses.

Graves' hyperthyroidism was defined as stable when no progression to ophthalmopathy occurred over 18 months of follow-up. The hyperthyroidism patients were between 18 and 65 years old and newly diagnosed, with a disease duration of less than 2 months. Patients with uncontrolled infections, other autoimmune diseases, pregnancy or lactation were excluded. Diagnoses were based on clinical symptoms, serum thyroxine and TRAb, thyroid ultrasound and orbital computed tomography. PBMCs were isolated from 8 to 10 ml of fresh peripheral blood by Ficoll-Paque density gradient centrifugation. Total RNA was extracted with Trizol reagent, and quality was checked on an Agilent 2100 Bioanalyzer. This clonotype was seen a few times. Its antigen remains unidentified. No qualities accompany the bases; no much larger clone lies one base away. The CDR3 spans 15 residues, from the cysteine through the phenylalanine. Only the CDR3 DNA stays, 45 bases, in frame from base 1. Germline trimming amounts to 4 bases on V and 2 bases on J, with 4 as the count of junction bases outside the gene matches. Via the germline V gene (reference sequence), CDR1 is SEHNR and CDR2 FQNEAQ.

The TCR beta CDR3 regions were amplified from the RNA transcripts. A first-round RT-PCR of the TCR CDR3 used the HTBI primer set with the Qiagen OneStep RT-PCR kit. A second multiplex PCR round built the libraries, followed by size selection and purification. The libraries were sequenced on an Illumina HiSeq2000 using paired-end 100 bp reads. In the original analysis: Raw data were processed with SOAPnuke, discarding reads with adapters, uncalled bases, mean Phred below 15, or no exact constant-primer or identifier match. High-quality paired reads were merged using COPE v1.2.5, and each unique nucleotide sequence was defined as a clonotype. MiTCR v1.1 was used to align clonotypes to the IMGT TRBV, TRBD and TRBJ reference segments. Analysis was restricted to V-J combinations with a frequency above 0.0001, which covered 98% to 99.2% of repertoires. The TCS score was defined as F50 (clonal expansion) divided by E x V (chaos), with BLOSUM62-based TCRdist calculated between CDR3 peptides within each V-J. Welch's t-statistics and random forest reduced some 510 V-J features to 10 to 15, which were used in a naive Bayes classifier (R e1071). TCRdb itself trimmed the public reads at Q25 with fastp, ran MiXCR and retained productive beta chains. Merged by CDR3 protein, the rows form single entries marked with the most common genes and DNA. TCRdb's processing, not the authors', yielded these V and J calls. The sample contains roughly 380,000 distinct CDR3 sequences, roughly an eighth of them found a single time. 5.3% of the sample is in the top ten clones.

The V gene is TRBV7-9 and the J gene is TRBJ1-2; TRBD1 lines up with 10 middle nucleotides. Specimen: blood. This TCR came from a woman younger than 35 with Graves' hyperthyroidism. The DNA sequence reads TGTGCCAGCAGCTCCCCGGGACAGGGGAACTATGGCTACACCTTC. This gives the protein CASSSPGQGNYGYTF.